This TCR beta chain is from a study of identical twins. TCRdb re-called the 5' RACE reads through MiXCR, storing one row per CDR3 protein. The sample records around 690,000 distinct CDR3 sequences, about 20% being singletons. The V and J ends lost 1 base and 6 bases respectively, with 12 bases between them. Germline V lookup: CDR1 SEHNR, CDR2 FQNEAQ (reference sequence). There are 14 residues in the CDR3. The sample holds a few counts of this clonotype. The same sample was also studied in work on T cells expressing NK-cell markers. That paper states: Underlying the TCR beta repertoires were sorted CD3+CD56+NKG2C+, CD3+CD56+NKG2C- and CD3+CD56-NKG2C+ T cells.

The gene calls are TRBV7-9 and TRBJ1-2; weak D call: TRBD1 (5 bases). The sample comprised PBMCs. The clonotype was recovered from a woman under 30 in good health. The CDR3 reads CASSLGGQGHGYTF. CDR3 nucleotide sequence: TGTGCCAGCAGCTTAGGGGGCCAGGGCCATGGCTACACCTTC.